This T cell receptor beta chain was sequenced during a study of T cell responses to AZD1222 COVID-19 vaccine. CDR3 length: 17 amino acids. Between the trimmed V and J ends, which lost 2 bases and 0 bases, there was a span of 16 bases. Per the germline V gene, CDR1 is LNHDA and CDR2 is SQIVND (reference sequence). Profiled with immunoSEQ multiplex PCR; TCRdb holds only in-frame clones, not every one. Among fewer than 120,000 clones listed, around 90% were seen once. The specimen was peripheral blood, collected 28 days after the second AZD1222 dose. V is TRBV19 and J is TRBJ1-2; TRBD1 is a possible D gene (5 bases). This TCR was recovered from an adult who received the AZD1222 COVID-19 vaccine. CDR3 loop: CASSIFGGPRANYGYTF. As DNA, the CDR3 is TGTGCCAGTAGTATATTTGGGGGTCCGAGAGCTAACTATGGCTACACCTTC.